This TCR beta chain came from a study of cytomegalovirus exposure and HLA in healthy donors. Germline V gives CDR1 MNHEY, CDR2 SVGAGI. V lost 6 bases and J 4 bases, leaving 12 bases between the germline ends. The CDR3 runs 13 residues. The study sampled nominally healthy donors, though unrecorded immune exposures were likely. Amplification used 60 Vbeta primers and 13 Jbeta primers. Sequenced by immunoSEQ multiplex PCR; TCRdb stores in-frame clones only, minus some. The sample gives about 160,000 clones, under 85% of which show up once; 1.5% to 2% is in the top ten. As to this clone: What it binds is not known.

Findings and caveats of the study: In vitro experiments confirmed that three CMV-associated chains were specific for CMV antigens. Later genetic work tied a missense DCLRE1C variant to beta-chain V and J trimming.

Source material: PBMCs. The sequence came from a woman younger than 45 in good health and CMV-seronegative. This rearrangement joins TRBV6-5 to TRBJ1-2, with TRBD1 as a possible D gene (6 bases). The CDR3 is CASSSTGPYGYTF. CDR3 in DNA: TGTGCCAGCAGCAGTACAGGGCCCTATGGCTACACCTTC.